These 12 T cell receptor beta chains share one sample of origin, sequenced in a study of blood T cell repertoires in COVID-19. Sequencing was performed with immunoSEQ multiplex PCR; in TCRdb, only in-frame clones are kept and a portion is missing. Here the sample spans 200,000 to 300,000 clones, roughly nine tenths being singletons. The specimen sequenced was peripheral blood. These receptors came from a man in his sixties with acute or convalescent COVID-19.

CDR3 sequence reads: CASSLGTRDYGYTF. CDR3 nucleotide sequence: TGTGCCAGCAGCCTAGGCACTAGGGACTATGGCTACACCTTC. V and J are TRBV5-6 and TRBJ1-2; D remains ambiguous. CDR1 is SGHDT and CDR2 is YYEEEE in the germline V gene. V lost 4 bases, J lost 3 bases, and 13 bases lay in between. This CDR3 has 14 amino acids.

This chain uses TRBV3-1 (or the pseudogene TRBV3-2) with TRBJ2-3; no firm D call. V lost 6 bases to trimming and J lost 9 bases, with 13 bases between them. The CDR3 has 12 amino acids. In germline, CDR1 is LGHDT, CDR2 YNNKEL (reference sequence). CDR3 loop: CASSPSSQTQYF. CDR3 coding DNA: TGTGCCAGCAGTCCGTCCTCGCAGACGCAGTATTTT.

V gene TRBV19 combines with J gene TRBJ2-7, with 7 bases lining up with TRBD2. Trimming took 5 bases from V and 2 from J; bases not matched to a gene: 6. Germline CDR1 is LNHDA and CDR2 is SQIVND (reference sequence). The CDR3 totals 14 residues. The CDR3 loop reads CASSARDYAYEQYF. The CDR3 DNA reads TGTGCCAGTAGTGCCCGGGACTACGCCTACGAGCAGTACTTC.

V gene TRBV19 combines with J gene TRBJ1-1, with D possibly matching TRBD1 (6 bases). The CDR3 has 15 amino acids. V gave up 3 bases and J gave up 3 bases, with 14 bases separating them. The V gene's germline CDR1 is LNHDA and CDR2 SQIVND (reference sequence). CDR3 loop: CASSMGGAEDTEAFF. The CDR3 DNA reads as TGTGCCAGTAGTATGGGGGGGGCAGAGGACACTGAAGCTTTCTTT.

The gene calls are TRBV6-2 or TRBV6-3 and TRBJ1-4, with 7 bases that match TRBD1. The CDR3 sequence is 14 residues long. Germline CDR1 and CDR2: MNHEY and SVGEGT. Trimming took 5 bases from V and 8 from J; bases not matched to a gene: 8. Here the CDR3 reads CASSIRGRGEKLFF. In DNA, the CDR3 is TGTGCCAGCAGTATTAGGGGGCGCGGCGAAAAACTGTTTTTT.

The V call is TRBV9, the J call TRBJ2-5; 10 nucleotides match TRBD2. The CDR3 spans 16 residues. Trimming cost V 3 bases and J 5 bases; bases outside gene matches: 10. Germline-derived CDR1 and CDR2 are SGDLS and YYNGEE. The CDR3 region is CASSASGRGSGETQYF. CDR3 nucleotide sequence: TGTGCCAGCAGCGCGAGCGGGAGGGGGTCGGGTGAGACCCAGTACTTC.

CDR3 sequence: CAPRWDQPQHF. CDR3 bases: TGTGCCCCCAGGTGGGATCAGCCCCAGCATTTT. The chain combines TRBV10-3 with TRBJ1-5, with D unresolved. The CDR3 spans 11 residues. V was cut by 11 bases and J by 5 bases, with 10 bases left in between. Germline lookup yields CDR1 ENHRY and CDR2 SYGVKD.

This clone has just a few counts. V gene TRBV10-3 combines with J gene TRBJ2-7; 8 nucleotides agree with TRBD1. Germline V CDR1 and CDR2: ENHRY, SYGVKD. Trimming took 5 bases from V and 6 from J; bases not matched to a gene: 18. This CDR3 contains 17 residues. The CDR3, as DNA: TGTGCCATCAGTCCTAAGGCCGGGACAGGTAATCTGGGCGAGCAGTACTTC. Translating gives CAISPKAGTGNLGEQYF.

The chain is built from TRBV7-3 and TRBJ2-3, with a weak D call TRBD2 (5 bases). The CDR3 runs 16 residues. With 5 bases removed from V and 2 bases from J, the gap between germline ends came to 17 bases. Germline CDR1 is SGHTA and CDR2 is FQGTGA. The CDR3 region is CASSPVGLQNTDTQYF. In nucleotides, the CDR3 is TGTGCCAGCAGCCCCGTCGGACTGCAAAACACAGATACGCAGTATTTT.

The V call is TRBV19, the J call TRBJ2-7, with a weak D call TRBD1 (5 bases). V was cut by 6 bases and J by 0 bases, with 9 bases left in between. The CDR3 totals 13 residues. Germline V CDR1 and CDR2: LNHDA, SQIVND (reference sequence). CDR3 in DNA: TGTGCCAGTAGAGGACACGGCTCCTACGAGCAGTACTTC. Amino acid sequence: CASRGHGSYEQYF.

The rearrangement links TRBV3-1 (or the pseudogene TRBV3-2) to TRBJ2-7; 7 nucleotides align to TRBD2. CDR1 and CDR2 from the germline V gene are LGHDT and YNNKEL (reference sequence). The CDR3 loop spans 14 amino acids. V gave up 4 bases and J gave up 3 bases; unmatched junction bases: 6. This CDR3 reads CASSPEGLNYEQYF. The CDR3 DNA is TGTGCCAGCAGCCCCGAGGGACTAAACTACGAGCAGTACTTC.

The chain employs TRBV6-2 or TRBV6-3 and TRBJ2-3, with 11 bases that match TRBD1. The CDR3 extends over 15 amino acids. V lost 2 bases to trimming and J lost 6 bases; unmatched junction nucleotides: 4. From germline, CDR1 is MNHEY and CDR2 SVGEGT. CDR3 coding DNA: TGTGCCAGCAGTTACGGGACAGGGGGTCCTGATACGCAGTATTTT. It codes for CASSYGTGGPDTQYF.